Below are 30 T cell receptor beta chains sequenced from a single sample in a study of T cells in Graves' hyperthyroidism and ophthalmopathy. From RNA transcripts, TCR beta CDR3 regions were amplified. TCR CDR3 regions were first amplified by RT-PCR with HTBI primers. TCRdb used MiXCR to reprocess the multiplex PCR reads, holding one entry per CDR3 protein. The sample lists 450,000 to 550,000 distinct CDR3 sequences, approximately 25% seen once, with approximately 10% in the top ten. The specimen was blood. These receptors were obtained from a woman aged 25 to 39 with Graves' ophthalmopathy.

This clonotype has at least ten counts. The chain carries TRBV5-1 and TRBJ1-2, with D uncertain. This CDR3 comprises 14 residues. The V end was cut by 3 bases, the J end by 4 bases, with 13 bases between. Germline V gives CDR1 SGHRS, CDR2 YFSETQ. In DNA, the CDR3 is TGCGCCAGCAGCTCAATCGGGGAATTCTATGGCTACACCTTC. This sequence encodes CASSSIGEFYGYTF.

Many counts were recorded for this clonotype. The chain couples TRBV5-1 to TRBJ1-5; 8 positions agree with TRBD1. CDR3 length: 18 amino acids. Germline V gene data show CDR1 as SGHRS and CDR2 as YFSETQ. The J segment lost 0 bases and the V segment lost 4 bases, leaving 12 bases of the junction unmatched. CDR3 DNA: TGCGCCAGCAGCCCCCGGGACAGGATTGAAAATAGCAATCAGCCCCAGCATTTT. Encoded protein: CASSPRDRIENSNQPQHF.

This clonotype was counted many times. This chain links TRBV28 with TRBJ2-2, with TRBD2 as a possible D gene (6 bases). This CDR3 is built from 15 residues. V was pared by 3 bases and J by 5 bases, with 13 bases between. The V gene's germline CDR1 is MDHEN and CDR2 SYDVKM. The CDR3 sequence is CASSLAPSGTGELFF. Here the CDR3 DNA reads TGTGCCAGCAGTTTGGCCCCGAGCGGGACCGGGGAGCTGTTTTTT.

The chain couples TRBV19 to TRBJ2-4, with unresolved D. The CDR3 is 15 amino acids. V was shortened by 10 bases and J by 3 bases, with 19 bases between the two germline ends. CDR1 is LNHDA, CDR2 SQIVND, per germline (reference sequence). CDR3 DNA sequence: TGTGCCACCGGGCACGGAATGGTAGGCAAAAACATTCAGTACTTC. Encoded protein: CATGHGMVGKNIQYF.

This clonotype was seen many times. J is TRBJ1-6 and V is TRBV20-1; 7 bases align to TRBD1. The CDR3 is 15 amino acids. Germline-derived CDR1 and CDR2 are DFQATT and SNEGSKA (reference sequence). J was trimmed by 9 bases and V by 3 bases; bases with no gene match: 11. For the CDR3, the DNA is TGCAGTGCTAGGCCTGACAGGGTTGAGGTTTCACCCCTCCACTTT. This encodes CSARPDRVEVSPLHF.

The V call is TRBV20-1, the J call TRBJ2-7; D may be TRBD1 (6 bases). Germline CDR1 is DFQATT and CDR2 is SNEGSKA (reference sequence). V lost 2 bases and J 2 bases, leaving 25 bases between the germline ends. This CDR3 contains 18 residues. The DNA for the CDR3 is TGCAGTGCTAGACCGACAGGATCCTTCACCCACACCCCCTACGAGCAGTACTTC. As protein: CSARPTGSFTHTPYEQYF.

This clonotype was observed at least ten times. At one end the junction does not follow the germline gene, possibly because of a read error. The chain links TRBV5-4 to TRBJ2-5; 8 nucleotides match TRBD2. The germline gives CDR1 SGHNT, CDR2 YYREEE (reference sequence). This CDR3 is 16 amino acids long. CDR3 residues: CAGSSRGLGHQETQYF. CDR3 coding DNA: TGTGCCGGCAGCTCGAGGGGACTAGGCCACCAAGAGACCCAGTACTTC.

The chain joins TRBV20-1 to TRBJ2-5, with a tentative D call TRBD2 (6 bases). The CDR3 covers 15 residues. The ends were cut back, 0 bases at V and 5 bases at J, with 16 bases in the middle. Germline CDR1 DFQATT, CDR2 SNEGSKA (reference sequence). CDR3 in DNA: TGCAGTGCTAGAGACGGGGCAGGAGGGGCGGAGACCCAGTACTTC. As protein: CSARDGAGGAETQYF.

Turning to this clonotype: It may be a read error: a sequence one base away is much more abundant. V gene TRBV6-2 or TRBV6-3 combines with J gene TRBJ2-6, with a tentative D call TRBD1 (6 bases). V was pared by 6 bases and J by 2 bases, with 14 bases between. The germline CDR1 and CDR2 sequences are MNHEY and SVGEGT. The CDR3 is 16 residues long. The CDR3 spells CASRKSYRAGANVLTF. CDR3 sequence (DNA): TGTGCCAGCAGAAAATCATACAGGGCTGGGGCCAACGTCCTGACTTTC.

About this clonotype: This may arise from a read error, as a much more abundant clone is one base away. The rearrangement links TRBV12-3 or TRBV12-4 to TRBJ1-5, with D perhaps matching TRBD1 (5 bases). V shed 8 bases and J shed 7 bases, with 15 bases lying between them. The CDR3 covers 13 residues. The CDR3 region is CASGRIQGQPQHF. The CDR3 nucleotides read TGTGCCAGCGGCCGTATCCAGGGACAGCCCCAGCATTTT.

The chain joins TRBV7-9 to TRBJ1-2; no reliable D call. The germline V gene has CDR1 SEHNR and CDR2 FQNEAQ (reference sequence). The V gene lost 5 bases and the J gene lost 6 bases, with 13 bases spanning the gap. The CDR3 totals 13 residues. The CDR3 here is CASSNQDFDGYTF. The CDR3 nucleotides read TGTGCCAGCAGCAACCAGGATTTCGATGGCTACACCTTC.

This clonotype showed up many times. This chain uses TRBV7-9 with TRBJ2-5, with TRBD1 matching over 8 bases. This CDR3 has 14 residues. The germline CDR1 and CDR2 sequences are SEHNR and FQNEAQ (reference sequence). Losses at the gene ends were 4 bases for V and 5 bases for J; bases not matched to a gene: 6. The chain's CDR3 is CASSYDRGVETQYF. The CDR3 bases are TGTGCCAGCAGCTACGACAGGGGAGTGGAGACCCAGTACTTC.

This clonotype was counted at least ten times. The chain links TRBV27 to TRBJ2-7, with D perhaps given as TRBD1 or TRBD2 (5 bases each). V gave up 6 bases and J gave up 4 bases, with 13 bases separating them. Germline-derived CDR1 and CDR2 are MNHEY and SMNVEV (reference sequence). The CDR3 is made up of 13 amino acids. The CDR3 region has the DNA TGTGCCAGCAGATCGGGGCCCGGGTACGAGCAGTACTTC. Its translation is CASRSGPGYEQYF.

This clonotype was observed at least ten times. The rearrangement joins TRBV28 to TRBJ2-7, with TRBD2 identical over 10 bases. Per germline, CDR1 MDHEN and CDR2 SYDVKM. J gave up 6 bases and V 7 bases, and 9 bases lay outside the gene matches. The CDR3 sequence is 14 residues long. This CDR3 reads CASKSERGGPEQYF. CDR3 coding DNA: TGTGCCAGCAAGTCTGAGCGGGGGGGCCCCGAGCAGTACTTC.

Comment on this clonotype: One end of the junction does not line up with germline, which may come from a read error. The V call is TRBV28, the J call TRBJ1-1; D might be TRBD1 (6 bases). The length of the CDR3 is 11 residues. Germline V gives CDR1 MDHEN, CDR2 SYDVKM. The CDR3 bases are TGTGCCAGCAGTTGGGGGCTAGGGCTTAATTTT. Encoded protein: CASSWGLGLNF.

The chain combines TRBV6-1 with TRBJ1-1, with D perhaps TRBD1 (6 bases). The germline V gene has CDR1 MNHNS and CDR2 SASEGT. V was cut by 2 bases and J by 0 bases, with 22 bases left in between. The CDR3 loop spans 19 amino acids. The CDR3 sequence: CASSESGIQRGGMNTEAFF. The CDR3 nucleotides are TGTGCCAGCAGTGAAAGCGGTATCCAGAGGGGGGGGATGAACACTGAAGCTTTCTTT.

The chain couples TRBV12-3 or TRBV12-4 to TRBJ1-1; D gene ambiguous. V was shortened by 5 bases and J by 3 bases, with 19 bases between the two germline ends. This CDR3 is built from 16 residues. CDR3 nucleotide sequence: TGTGCCAGCAGTCCAGTTCTGCGAGGACGGGACACTGAAGCTTTCTTT. It codes for CASSPVLRGRDTEAFF.

This rearrangement joins TRBV7-2 to TRBJ2-5, with D possibly TRBD1 on 6 matching bases. Trimming pared 5 bases from V and 4 bases from J, leaving 17 bases between. The germline CDR1 and CDR2 sequences are SGHTA and FQGNSA. CDR3 length: 15 amino acids. The CDR3 bases are TGTGCCAGCAGCCCTAACAGGGTCGCCAGAGAGACCCAGTACTTC. Amino acids: CASSPNRVARETQYF.

This clonotype was seen at least ten times. V and J are TRBV27 and TRBJ2-7, with D uncertain. The CDR3 runs 16 residues. The ends were cut back, 2 bases at V and 4 bases at J, with 18 bases in the middle. Germline lookup yields CDR1 MNHEY and CDR2 SMNVEV (reference sequence). CDR3 DNA sequence: TGTGCCAGCAGTTTAGTCGCAGACCCCACCGGATACGAGCAGTACTTC. It translates to CASSLVADPTGYEQYF.

This clonotype was recorded many times. The rearrangement joins TRBV27 to TRBJ2-2; the D call may be TRBD1 or TRBD2 (5 bases each). Germline lookup yields CDR1 MNHEY and CDR2 SMNVEV (reference sequence). Between the trimmed V and J ends, which lost 0 bases and 3 bases, there was a span of 11 bases. This CDR3 comprises 16 residues. The CDR3 loop reads CASSLSWGFDTGELFF. In DNA, the CDR3 is TGTGCCAGCAGTTTATCGTGGGGGTTTGACACCGGGGAGCTGTTTTTT.

This clonotype was recorded a few times. The rearrangement links TRBV7-9 to TRBJ1-2, with D unresolved. Germline-derived CDR1 and CDR2 are SEHNR and FQNEAQ (reference sequence). The CDR3 is 13 amino acids. The germline V and J ends were trimmed by 4 bases and 6 bases, with 12 bases remaining between them. The CDR3 sequence: CASSSFGVDGYTF. CDR3 nucleotide sequence: TGTGCCAGCAGCTCTTTTGGGGTCGATGGCTACACCTTC.

V usage is TRBV12-3 or TRBV12-4 and J usage is TRBJ1-1; D gene uncertain. The CDR3 consists of 13 residues. V lost 5 bases to trimming and J lost 4 bases, with 11 bases between them. CDR3 in amino acids: CASSPRMGTEAFF. CDR3 nucleotide sequence: TGTGCCAGCAGTCCCAGGATGGGCACTGAAGCTTTCTTT.

Ten or more counts support this clonotype. The chain has TRBV5-1 and TRBJ1-3; TRBD1 agrees at 9 bases. Germline assignment: CDR1 SGHRS and CDR2 YFSETQ. The V segment lost 1 base and the J segment 3 bases; nucleotides outside the gene matches: 2. This CDR3 comprises 15 residues. Written as DNA, the CDR3 is TGCGCCAGCAGCTTGACAGGGGGCAATGGAAACACCATATATTTT. Translating gives CASSLTGGNGNTIYF.

This clonotype was detected ten times or more. The chain joins TRBV11-2 to TRBJ2-7, with 9 bases fitting TRBD2. Germline loops: CDR1 SGHAT, CDR2 FQNNGV. Germline trimming cut 8 bases from V and 4 bases from J; bases unmatched to any gene: 12. The CDR3 has 15 residues. The CDR3 loop is CASCCGGAAQYEQYF. CDR3 coding DNA: TGTGCCAGCTGTTGCGGGGGGGCGGCTCAGTACGAGCAGTACTTC. Filled out from reference TRBV11-2 and TRBJ2-7, the complete variable domain reads EAGVAQSPRYKIIEKRQSVAFWCNPISGHATLYWYQQILGQGPKLLIQFQNNGVVDDSQLPKDRFSAERLKGVDSTLKIQPAKLEDSAVYLCASCCGGAAQYEQYFGPGTRLTVT.

This clonotype was recorded at least ten times. J is TRBJ2-7 and V is TRBV28; no reliable D call. Trimming cost V 4 bases and J 0 bases, with 10 bases left between them. The germline CDR1 and CDR2 sequences are MDHEN and SYDVKM. The CDR3 length is 14 residues. For the CDR3, the DNA is TGTGCCAGCAGTTCAAAAGTAAGCTCCTACGAGCAGTACTTC. This encodes CASSSKVSSYEQYF.

CDR3 amino acids: CASSLDTGTQPQHF. The CDR3 nucleotides are TGCGCCAGCAGCTTGGACACAGGGACCCAGCCCCAGCATTTT. The V gene is TRBV5-1, the J gene TRBJ1-5; weak D call: TRBD1 (6 bases). Trimming pared 0 bases from V and 7 bases from J, leaving 11 bases between. Looked up from germline, CDR1 is SGHRS and CDR2 is YFSETQ. CDR3 length: 14 residues.

This clonotype was detected ten times or more. The chain uses TRBV20-1 and TRBJ1-2, with 8 bases identical to TRBD1. The CDR3 contains 16 residues. The germline V gene has CDR1 DFQATT and CDR2 SNEGSKA (reference sequence). V lost 5 bases, J lost 5 bases, and 16 bases stayed unmatched. The CDR3 loop reads CSAAGDRGRSRYGYTF. The CDR3 nucleotides are TGCAGTGCTGCAGGAGACAGGGGTCGTTCTAGGTATGGCTACACCTTC.

The chain couples TRBV28 to TRBJ1-2, with a tentative D call TRBD1 (5 bases). The V and J ends lost 5 bases and 2 bases respectively, with 12 bases between them. Germline CDR1 MDHEN, CDR2 SYDVKM. The CDR3 is made up of 14 amino acids. The CDR3 sequence is CASSGGTGNYGYTF. The CDR3 DNA sequence: TGTGCCAGCAGTGGGGGGACGGGAAACTATGGCTACACCTTC.

This clonotype was seen a handful of times. The J gene is TRBJ2-7, the V gene TRBV28, with TRBD2 identical over 8 bases. The CDR3 totals 17 residues. The germline V gene encodes CDR1 MDHEN and CDR2 SYDVKM. V lost 6 bases and J lost 2; bases outside the gene matches: 15. In DNA, the CDR3 is TGTGCCAGCAGAGGAAAAAAACTAGCGGAGCCCACCTACGAGCAGTACTTC. It yields the protein CASRGKKLAEPTYEQYF.

This clonotype was observed at least ten times. V is TRBV10-2 and J is TRBJ1-1; weak D call: TRBD1 (6 bases). The V end was cut by 10 bases, the J end by 1 base, with 19 bases between. Germline V lookup: CDR1 WSHSY, CDR2 SAAADI. The CDR3 has 15 residues. For the CDR3, the DNA is TGCGCCACGAACAGCCTACAGGGAAAGAACACTGAAGCTTTCTTT. Amino acid sequence: CATNSLQGKNTEAFF.